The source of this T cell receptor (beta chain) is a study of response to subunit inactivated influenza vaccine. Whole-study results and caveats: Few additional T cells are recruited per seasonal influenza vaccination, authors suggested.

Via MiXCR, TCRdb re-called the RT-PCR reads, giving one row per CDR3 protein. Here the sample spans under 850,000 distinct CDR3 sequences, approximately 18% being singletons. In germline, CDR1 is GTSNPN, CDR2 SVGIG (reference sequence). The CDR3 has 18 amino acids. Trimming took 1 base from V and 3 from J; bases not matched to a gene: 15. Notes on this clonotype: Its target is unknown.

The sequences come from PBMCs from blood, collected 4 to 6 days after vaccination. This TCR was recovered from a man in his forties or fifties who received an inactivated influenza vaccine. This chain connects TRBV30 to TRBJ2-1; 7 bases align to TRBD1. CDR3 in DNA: TGTGCCTGGAGTGGCCATAGCCCCGTGCGACAGGGCTACAATGAGCAGTTCTTC. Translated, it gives CAWSGHSPVRQGYNEQFF. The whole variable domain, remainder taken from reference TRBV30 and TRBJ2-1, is SQTIHQWPATLVQPVGSPLSLECTVEGTSNPNLYWYRQAAGRGLQLLFYSVGIGQISSEVPQNLSASRPQDRQFILSSKKLLLSDSGFYLCAWSGHSPVRQGYNEQFFGPGTRLTVL.